Below are 22 T cell receptor beta chains sequenced from a single sample in a study of CD8 T cells in Susac syndrome. The RNA input was about 0.5 to 1 ug, and it was reverse transcribed with random hexamers. Each CDR3 protein gets one entry after TCRdb re-called the immunoSEQ multiplex PCR reads with MiXCR. The sample holds about 190,000 distinct CDR3 sequences, 90% to 95% seen once. Sample: CD4+ T cells from PBMCs. The source of these receptors is a human donor in good health.

V usage is TRBV28 and J usage is TRBJ2-3, with 8 bases fitting TRBD2. Germline CDR1 is MDHEN and CDR2 is SYDVKM. This CDR3 has 14 amino acids. Losses at the gene ends were 8 bases for V and 3 bases for J; bases not matched to a gene: 7. The CDR3: CASESGRTTDTQYF. DNA for the CDR3: TGTGCCAGCGAGAGCGGGAGAACAACAGATACGCAGTATTTT. The full variable domain, rest sourced from reference TRBV28 and TRBJ2-3, is DVKVTQSSRYLVKRTGEKVFLECVQDMDHENMFWYRQDPGLGLRLIYFSYDVKMKEKGDIPEGYSVSREKKERFSLILESASTNQTSMYLCASESGRTTDTQYFGPGTRLTVL.

This clonotype was observed once. V and J are TRBV20-1 and TRBJ1-6; tentatively, D is TRBD1 (6 bases). The CDR3 runs to 16 residues. Looked up from germline, CDR1 is DFQATT and CDR2 is SNEGSKA (reference sequence). Trimming shortened V by 2 bases and J by 10 bases, and 21 bases separated the two germline ends. The chain's CDR3 is CSARIPRGRGDSPLHF. The CDR3 nucleotides read TGCAGTGCTAGAATCCCCCGTGGGAGGGGGGACTCACCCCTCCACTTT.

As concerns this clonotype: At one boundary the junction diverges from the germline segment, which might be a read error. The genes are TRBV7-2 and TRBJ2-5, with 11 bases identical to TRBD2. CDR1 is SGHTA and CDR2 is FQGNSA in the germline V gene. The CDR3 is 14 residues long. CDR3 residues: CASSSNRLAGPRDF. CDR3 sequence (DNA): TGTGCCAGCAGCTCCAACCGACTAGCGGGGCCAAGGGACTTC. The full variable domain, in which reference TRBV7-2 and TRBJ2-5 provide the parts outside the CDR3, is GAGVSQSPSNKVTEKGKDVELRCDPISGHTALYWYRQSLGQGLEFLIYFQGNSAPDKSGLPSDRFSAERTGGSVSTLTIQRTQQEDSAVYLCASSSNRLAGPRDFGPGTRLLVL.

The chain has TRBV7-2 and TRBJ1-2, with 11 bases that match TRBD1. V lost 4 bases and J lost 3; bases outside the gene matches: 7. Per the germline V gene, CDR1 is SGHTA and CDR2 is FQGNSA. This CDR3 spans 16 amino acids. CDR3 coding DNA: TGTGCCAGCAGCTCCGTCGGGACAGGGGGTCACTATGGCTACACCTTC. Translation: CASSSVGTGGHYGYTF.

The chain uses TRBV2 and TRBJ1-2; no firm D call. Trimming left V 3 bases short and J 2 bases short, with 13 bases between. CDR1 and CDR2 from the germline V gene are SNHLY and FYNNEI. The CDR3 consists of 15 residues. CDR3 sequence: CASSDRLGGNYGYTF. Written as DNA, the CDR3 is TGTGCCAGCAGTGACCGGCTGGGAGGGAACTATGGCTACACCTTC.

This clonotype was counted once. The chain recombines TRBV27 with TRBJ1-1, with 8 positions matching TRBD1. Trimming took 2 bases from V and 2 from J; bases not matched to a gene: 10. The CDR3 contains 17 residues. Germline CDR1 is MNHEY and CDR2 is SMNVEV (reference sequence). CDR3 region: CASSLEAGQGQNTEAFF. The CDR3 DNA reads as TGTGCCAGCAGTTTAGAAGCCGGACAGGGACAAAACACTGAAGCTTTCTTT.

J is TRBJ2-7 and V is TRBV12-3 or TRBV12-4; TRBD1 matches at 8 bases. This CDR3 is 15 amino acids long. V lost 6 bases to trimming and J lost 4 bases; unmatched junction nucleotides: 11. CDR3 coding DNA: TGTGCCAGCAGCCGAAGCGCGGGACAGGTATACGAGCAGTACTTC. This gives the protein CASSRSAGQVYEQYF.

This chain links TRBV6-1 with TRBJ2-3; 11 positions agree with TRBD2. Germline CDR1 and CDR2: MNHNS and SASEGT. V was clipped by 8 bases and J by 5 bases; unmatched bases: 12. The CDR3 totals 16 residues. CDR3 in DNA: TGTGCCAGCTTGCGTCGACTAGCGGGAACGGGAGATACGCAGTATTTT. Translated, it gives CASLRRLAGTGDTQYF.

This clonotype was found once. This rearrangement joins TRBV3-1 to TRBJ2-5; no clear D gene. V lost 2 bases to trimming and J lost 2 bases, with 6 bases between them. Germline V gene data show CDR1 as LGHDT and CDR2 as YNNKEL (reference sequence). This CDR3 has 13 amino acids. CDR3 DNA sequence: TGTGCCAGCAGCCAACAGTTACAAGAGACCCAGTACTTC. It encodes CASSQQLQETQYF.

V gene TRBV20-1 combines with J gene TRBJ1-1; maybe TRBD1 (5 bases). The CDR3 is 14 amino acids. Germline lookup yields CDR1 DFQATT and CDR2 SNEGSKA (reference sequence). V was cut by 1 base and J by 3 bases, with 12 bases left in between. CDR3 DNA sequence: TGCAGTGCTAGAGTTGGGGGGAGAGACACTGAAGCTTTCTTT. Translating gives CSARVGGRDTEAFF.

The V gene is TRBV29-1, the J gene TRBJ2-5; no firm D call. V shed 8 bases and J shed 5 bases, with 15 bases lying between them. Germline V lookup: CDR1 SQVTM, CDR2 ANQGSEA. The CDR3 sequence is 12 residues long. The CDR3 nucleotides are TGCAGCACGTCGGAAGCCAGGGAGACCCAGTACTTC. Its translation is CSTSEARETQYF. The full variable domain, completed using reference TRBV29-1 and TRBJ2-5, is SAVISQKPSRDICQRGTSLTIQCQVDSQVTMMFWYRQQPGQSLTLIATANQGSEATYESGFVIDKFPISRPNLTFSTLTVSNMSPEDSSIYLCSTSEARETQYFGPGTRLLVL.

The rearrangement uses TRBV29-1 and TRBJ1-3; D is unclear. V lost 6 bases and J 1 base, leaving 16 bases between the germline ends. Germline V gene data show CDR1 as SQVTM and CDR2 as ANQGSEA. The CDR3 runs 15 residues. The CDR3 nucleotides are TGCAGCGTCTTGGACCGATTACCGTCTGGAAACACCATATATTTT. Translating it yields CSVLDRLPSGNTIYF.

The chain has TRBV20-1 and TRBJ1-1; a weak D match, TRBD1 (5 bases). V lost 1 base and J 1 base, leaving 7 bases between the germline ends. Germline assignment: CDR1 DFQATT and CDR2 SNEGSKA (reference sequence). This CDR3 has 13 residues. CDR3 in DNA: TGCAGTGCTAGAGTGACAGCGAACACTGAAGCTTTCTTT. This gives the protein CSARVTANTEAFF.

V and J are TRBV27 and TRBJ2-1; 7 bases fit TRBD2. The CDR3 is made up of 16 amino acids. Germline V CDR1 and CDR2: MNHEY, SMNVEV (reference sequence). V shed 4 bases, J shed 8 bases, and the junction held 14 bases outside the gene matches. Here the CDR3 reads CASSYSLGGSVDEQFF. Written as DNA, the CDR3 is TGTGCCAGCAGTTATTCCCTGGGGGGGTCCGTCGATGAGCAGTTCTTC.

The chain links TRBV11-2 to TRBJ1-2, with D possibly being TRBD1 (5 bases). CDR3 length equals 15 residues. From germline, CDR1 is SGHAT and CDR2 FQNNGV. V lost 5 bases, J lost 4 bases, and 17 bases lay in between. The CDR3 reads CASSRGAGVGYGYTF. The CDR3 region has the DNA TGTGCCAGCAGCAGAGGGGCGGGGGTCGGCTATGGCTACACCTTC.

The chain joins TRBV27 to TRBJ1-5; TRBD1 matches 9 bases. The CDR3 runs to 15 residues. Germline CDR1 reads MNHEY; CDR2 reads SMNVEV (reference sequence). J lost 3 bases, V lost 8 bases, and 8 bases had no gene match. CDR3 DNA: TGTGCCAGCGCTAGCCGGACAGGGGACAATCAGCCCCAGCATTTT. This sequence encodes CASASRTGDNQPQHF.

CDR3 sequence (DNA): TGCAGCGGCGACAGGACAGGGGCGTACAATGAGCAGTTCTTC. Its translation: CSGDRTGAYNEQFF. The chain combines TRBV29-1 with TRBJ2-1; 9 bases match TRBD1. CDR1 is SQVTM, CDR2 ANQGSEA, per germline. V shed 7 bases and J 4 bases; nucleotides not matched to a gene: 8. The CDR3 is made up of 14 amino acids.

The chain recombines TRBV9 with TRBJ2-2; D not certain. The CDR3 loop spans 14 amino acids. Looked up from germline, CDR1 is SGDLS and CDR2 is YYNGEE. Trimming removed 0 bases at V and 2 bases at J, with 5 bases between. The CDR3 coding sequence is TGTGCCAGCAGCGTAGGACTTAACACCGGGGAGCTGTTTTTT. Translated, it gives CASSVGLNTGELFF.

The genes are TRBV5-4 and TRBJ2-7; D remains unclear. This CDR3 comprises 13 residues. V was cut by 3 bases and J by 4 bases, with 11 bases left in between. The germline CDR1 and CDR2 sequences are SGHNT and YYREEE (reference sequence). The CDR3 region has the DNA TGTGCCAGCAGCTCGATGGCTTCGTACGAGCAGTACTTC. This translates into CASSSMASYEQYF.

V usage is TRBV21-1 and J usage is TRBJ2-3. TRBV21-1 is labeled a pseudogene. The CDR3 runs to 12 residues. The CDR3 spells CASSTQEDTQYF. The CDR3 coding sequence is TGTGCCAGCAGCACTCAAGAGGATACGCAGTATTTT.

The V call is TRBV20-1, the J call TRBJ2-7; D perhaps matches TRBD1 (6 bases). The CDR3 sequence is 11 residues long. Germline V lookup: CDR1 DFQATT, CDR2 SNEGSKA (reference sequence). The V end lost 6 bases, the J end lost 2 bases, and 8 bases lay between the germline ends. This CDR3 is CSAQGTYEQYV. CDR3 in DNA: TGCAGTGCACAGGGAACCTACGAGCAGTACGTC.

The chain uses TRBV4-3 and TRBJ1-4; maybe TRBD1 (6 bases). V was trimmed by 0 bases and J by 7 bases, leaving 15 bases between them. The CDR3 loop spans 16 amino acids. Germline V CDR1 and CDR2: LGHNA, YSLEER. CDR3 coding DNA: TGCGCCAGCAGCCAAGATCTCGGGCAGGGGACTGAAAAACTGTTTTTT. Its translation is CASSQDLGQGTEKLFF.